These 20 T cell receptor beta chains were all obtained from the same sample, sequenced in a study of regulatory T cells in long-lasting Graves disease. Researchers made TCR beta libraries by using iRepertoire HTBI primers and running Arm-PCR on CDR3 regions. TCRdb re-analysed the multiplex PCR reads in MiXCR, keeping a single row per CDR3 protein. Of about 450,000 distinct CDR3 sequences detected, roughly 15% appear once; the ten largest clones hold around 10%. Sample time point: newly diagnosed GD, antithyroid drugs for less than 3 months. Researchers made the TCR library from RNA that was extracted from PBMCs. The sample also formed part of further work on T cells in Graves' hyperthyroidism and ophthalmopathy.

Sequences were derived from peripheral blood mononuclear cells (PBMCs), sampled at new diagnosis, from a patient treated with antithyroid drugs. The receptors derive from a woman in her 30s with Graves disease.

The V call is TRBV5-1, the J call TRBJ2-7, with 9 bases matching TRBD1. This CDR3 has 15 amino acids. CDR1 is SGHRS and CDR2 is YFSETQ in the germline V gene. V was pared by 4 bases and J by 6 bases, with 11 bases of the junction left unmatched. The CDR3 nucleotides are TGCGCCAGCAGCCAACCTCCGGGACAGGGAATCGAGCAGTACTTC. This translates into CASSQPPGQGIEQYF.

This clonotype showed up many times. V is TRBV28 and J is TRBJ2-3, with a weak D call TRBD2 (5 bases). Per the germline V gene, CDR1 is MDHEN and CDR2 is SYDVKM. This CDR3 comprises 16 residues. Between the trimmed V and J ends, which lost 4 bases and 2 bases, there was a span of 16 bases. CDR3 in DNA: TGTGCCAGCAGTTCCCCCGGGGAAGGGATCACAGATACGCAGTATTTT. Translating gives CASSSPGEGITDTQYF.

The chain carries TRBV13 and TRBJ2-1; 10 bases map to TRBD2. The CDR3 consists of 14 residues. Unmatched junction bases numbered 5, after V lost 5 bases and J lost 7 bases. Germline CDR1 reads PRHDT; CDR2 reads FYEKMQ (reference sequence). The CDR3, as DNA: TGTGCCAGCAGCGGGCTAGCGGGAGAGAATGAGCAGTTCTTC. This sequence encodes CASSGLAGENEQFF.

This clonotype has ten or more counts. This rearrangement joins TRBV11-2 to TRBJ2-1, with 7 bases aligning to TRBD2. The V gene end was trimmed by 8 bases and the J gene end by 7 bases; junction bases not matched to a gene: 11. CDR1 is SGHAT, CDR2 FQNNGV, per germline. The length of the CDR3 is 14 residues. In DNA form, the CDR3 reads TGTGCCAGCTTGGGGGGGAGGCTCGAGAATGAGCAGTTCTTC. The encoded protein is CASLGGRLENEQFF.

This clonotype has a count of ten or more. The CDR3 coding sequence is TGTGCCAGCAGCGTAGAGGGAGGGGGAATCTACGAGCAGTACTTC. It encodes CASSVEGGGIYEQYF. The chain carries TRBV9 and TRBJ2-7, with D tentatively TRBD2 (7 bases). The germline V and J ends were trimmed by 0 bases and 3 bases, with 13 bases remaining between them. The CDR3 runs to 15 residues. Germline assignment: CDR1 SGDLS and CDR2 YYNGEE. The variable domain in full, with the rest retrieved from reference TRBV9 and TRBJ2-7, is DSGVTQTPKHLITATGQRVTLRCSPRSGDLSVYWYQQSLDQGLQFLIQYYNGEERAKGNILERFSAQQFPDLHSELNLSSLELGDSALYFCASSVEGGGIYEQYFGPGTRLTVT.

This clonotype came up many times. This chain connects TRBV3-1 to TRBJ2-3; D is uncertain. The CDR3 contains 13 residues. The germline V and J ends were trimmed by 10 bases and 2 bases, with 13 bases remaining between them. The V gene's germline CDR1 is LGHDT and CDR2 YNNKEL (reference sequence). CDR3 residues: CATSVASTDTQYF. In DNA form, the CDR3 reads TGTGCCACCTCTGTAGCCTCCACAGATACGCAGTATTTT.

The gene calls are TRBV7-9 and TRBJ2-3, with TRBD2 matching over 15 bases. Germline V gives CDR1 SEHNR, CDR2 FQNEAQ (reference sequence). This CDR3 comprises 16 residues. V shed 4 bases, J shed 7 bases, and the junction held 6 bases outside the gene matches. The CDR3 nucleotides are TGTGCCAGCAGCTCCTGGACTAGCGGGAGGGCTTATACGCAGTATTTT. This gives the protein CASSSWTSGRAYTQYF.

V gene TRBV19 combines with J gene TRBJ2-2; 7 bases fit TRBD2. Germline V gene lookup returns CDR1 LNHDA and CDR2 SQIVND (reference sequence). The CDR3 has 15 residues. The junction had 10 bases not matched to a gene; V was cut back by 8 bases and J by 4 bases. The CDR3 DNA follows: TGTGCCAGTTCGCCTAGGGCTAGCGGCACCGGGGAGCTGTTTTTT. Protein product: CASSPRASGTGELFF.

In its sample, this clonotype was seen many times. The DNA of the CDR3 is TGTGCCAGCAGGATAAGGGGGAACACTGAAGCTTTCTTT. Translating gives CASRIRGNTEAFF. The chain combines TRBV3-1 with TRBJ1-1, with a weak D call TRBD1 (5 bases). Trimming shortened V by 6 bases and J by 1 base, and 9 bases separated the two germline ends. CDR3 length: 13 amino acids. Germline V gene lookup returns CDR1 LGHDT and CDR2 YNNKEL (reference sequence). Full variable domain (missing parts from reference TRBV3-1 and TRBJ1-1): DTAVSQTPKYLVTQMGNDKSIKCEQNLGHDTMYWYKQDSKKFLKIMFSYNNKELIINETVPNRFSPKSPDKAHLNLHINSLELGDSAVYFCASRIRGNTEAFFGQGTRLTVV.

The genes are TRBV5-1 and TRBJ2-7; the match to TRBD2 covers 11 bases. CDR1 and CDR2 (germline): SGHRS, YFSETQ. The length of the CDR3 is 16 residues. The junction had 6 bases not matched to a gene; V was cut back by 2 bases and J by 2 bases. CDR3 bases: TGCGCCAGCAGCTTCGGACTAGCGGGTCCTGCCTACGAGCAGTACTTC. Amino acids: CASSFGLAGPAYEQYF. Full variable domain (rest looked up from reference TRBV5-1 and TRBJ2-7): KAGVTQTPRYLIKTRGQQVTLSCSPISGHRSVSWYQQTPGQGLQFLFEYFSETQRNKGNFPGRFSGRQFSNSRSEMNVSTLELGDSALYLCASSFGLAGPAYEQYFGPGTRLTVT.

About this clonotype: Since a much larger clone is just one base distant, this may be a read error. The chain combines TRBV6-2 or TRBV6-3 with TRBJ2-1, with 9 bases lining up with TRBD2. Germline loops: CDR1 MNHEY, CDR2 SVGEGT. The CDR3 totals 16 residues. The trim removed 2 bases at V and 10 bases at J, leaving 12 bases unmatched. CDR3 bases: TGTGCCAGCAGTTACGGTAATAGCGGGAGCTCCTACGAGCAGTTCTTC. The encoded protein is CASSYGNSGSSYEQFF.

This clonotype has ten or more counts. The chain combines TRBV27 with TRBJ2-5; D remains unclear. The V end lost 4 bases, the J end lost 4 bases, and 13 bases lay between the germline ends. The CDR3 totals 14 residues. CDR1 and CDR2 (germline): MNHEY, SMNVEV (reference sequence). The CDR3 DNA is TGTGCCAGCAGTTCACGGACCTTATTAGAGACCCAGTACTTC. It encodes CASSSRTLLETQYF.

This chain uses TRBV27 with TRBJ1-5; unclear D gene. V shed 0 bases and J shed 6 bases, with 9 bases lying between them. The germline CDR1 and CDR2 sequences are MNHEY and SMNVEV (reference sequence). The CDR3 length is 14 residues. CDR3 nucleotides: TGTGCCAGCAGTTTATCGCCCTGGGGTCAGCCCCAGCATTTT. Translated, it gives CASSLSPWGQPQHF.

This clonotype was seen ten or more times. The CDR3 region is CASSSYTGELFF. The CDR3 coding sequence is TGTGCCAGCAGTTCTTACACCGGGGAGCTGTTTTTT. The V call is TRBV7-6, the J call TRBJ2-2; D is unclear. The germline CDR1 and CDR2 sequences are SGHVS and FNYEAQ. With 6 bases removed from V and 3 bases from J, the gap between germline ends came to 5 bases. The CDR3 consists of 12 residues.

This clonotype was counted many times. This rearrangement joins TRBV12-3 or TRBV12-4 to TRBJ2-1, with 7 nucleotides matching TRBD1. The CDR3 spans 17 residues. V shed 5 bases, J shed 0 bases, and the junction held 10 bases outside the gene matches. CDR3 in DNA: TGTGCCAGCAGTGCCCCGGGACAGACGCGCTCCTACAATGAGCAGTTCTTC. This gives the protein CASSAPGQTRSYNEQFF.

Ten or more counts support this clonotype. The chain joins TRBV12-3 or TRBV12-4 to TRBJ2-3; 10 bases are shared with TRBD2. CDR3 length: 17 residues. J lost 2 bases, V lost 6 bases, and 11 bases had no gene match. This CDR3 reads CASSPEGLAVITDTQYF. CDR3 sequence (DNA): TGTGCCAGCAGCCCCGAAGGACTAGCGGTAATCACAGATACGCAGTATTTT.

This clonotype was counted at least ten times. The rearrangement uses TRBV6-2 or TRBV6-3 and TRBJ1-2; no clear D gene. Trimming took off 5 bases at V and 6 bases at J, with 13 bases between the two ends. Germline V gene lookup returns CDR1 MNHEY and CDR2 SVGEGT. This CDR3 has 13 amino acids. The CDR3: CASSPYREHGYTF. The CDR3 DNA sequence: TGTGCCAGCAGTCCGTACCGGGAACATGGCTACACCTTC.

The rearrangement joins TRBV7-3 to TRBJ1-5; D remains ambiguous. Trimming shortened V by 5 bases and J by 7 bases, and 24 bases separated the two germline ends. Germline V lookup: CDR1 SGHTA, CDR2 FQGTGA. CDR3 length equals 17 residues. CDR3 sequence: CASSNTSGRSRVQPQHF. The CDR3 bases are TGTGCCAGCAGCAACACCTCCGGGAGGTCGCGGGTCCAGCCCCAGCATTTT.

In this sample, this clonotype turned up many times. The CDR3 DNA sequence: TGTGCCAGCAGTGAACCCCGGGACAGGGGATCAGATACGCAGTATTTT. Its protein is CASSEPRDRGSDTQYF. The chain joins TRBV2 to TRBJ2-3; 10 positions agree with TRBD1. CDR1 SNHLY and CDR2 FYNNEI come from the germline V gene. The CDR3 sequence is 16 residues long. V lost 2 bases to trimming and J lost 4 bases; unmatched junction nucleotides: 6.

A few counts support this clonotype. V is TRBV9 and J is TRBJ2-3; D ambiguous. V was trimmed by 2 bases and J by 2 bases, leaving 9 bases between them. The CDR3 length is 14 residues. Germline loops: CDR1 SGDLS, CDR2 YYNGEE. As DNA, the CDR3 is TGTGCCAGCAGCGTCGGCGGACCCACAGATACGCAGTATTTT. It translates to CASSVGGPTDTQYF.